What follows are 31 T cell receptor beta chains derived from one specimen sequenced in a study of T-cell reconstitution after alpha-beta-depleted transplantation in children (dated by TCRdb to the mid-2010s). Library construction relied on PCR. The listed sequencing device is Illumina HiSeq 2500. To normalize quantification of the TCRbeta repertoire, the TCR libraries were built with molecular barcoding that relied on unique molecular identifiers. Using fastp at Q25 and MiXCR, TCRdb reprocessed the public reads and kept productive beta chains. Every CDR3 protein is listed once, alongside the most common genes and DNA of its rows. Recorded for this sample are some 240,000 distinct CDR3 sequences; about 9.6% of them occurred a single time. The leading ten clones occupy approximately 5% of the sample. The specimen comprised PBMCs from the stem cell graft donor, sampled from the stem cell graft. All receptors come from a human donor who donated a stem cell graft to a child with SCID.

This clonotype was detected ten times or more. The rearrangement joins TRBV10-2 to TRBJ2-1; no clear D gene. CDR3 length: 15 amino acids. In germline, CDR1 is WSHSY, CDR2 SAAADI. V was pared by 7 bases and J by 0 bases, with 13 bases between. CDR3 DNA sequence: TGCGCCAGCACACGGCTTCATATCTCCTACAATGAGCAGTTCTTC. It specifies CASTRLHISYNEQFF.

This clonotype was seen a handful of times. The chain is built from TRBV18 and TRBJ2-3; D is unclear. CDR1 is KGHSH, CDR2 LQKENI, per germline. This CDR3 has 18 residues. Between the trimmed V and J ends, which lost 3 bases and 1 base, there was a span of 20 bases. Written as DNA, the CDR3 is TGTGCCAGCTCACCGGTGGGCCCGGCGTGGGTAGGCACAGATACGCAGTATTTT. It translates to CASSPVGPAWVGTDTQYF. Filled out from reference TRBV18 and TRBJ2-3, the complete variable domain reads NAGVMQNPRHLVRRRGQEARLRCSPMKGHSHVYWYRQLPEEGLKFMVYLQKENIIDESGMPKERFSAEFPKEGPSILRIQQVVRGDSAAYFCASSPVGPAWVGTDTQYFGPGTRLTVL.

This clonotype has at least ten counts. The J gene is TRBJ2-2, the V gene TRBV12-3 or TRBV12-4, with D unresolved. There are 11 residues in the CDR3. The V end was cut by 4 bases, the J end by 6 bases, with 3 bases between. Written as DNA, the CDR3 is TGTGCCAGCAGTTACGCCGGGGAGCTGTTTTTT. It translates to CASSYAGELFF.

This clonotype was seen more than once but under ten times. CDR3 bases: TGCAGTGCTAGGATGACAGGGGGTCAGACCAGTGAGCAGTTCTTC. It specifies CSARMTGGQTSEQFF. The chain carries TRBV20-1 and TRBJ2-1, with 9 bases identical to TRBD1. Germline V CDR1 and CDR2: DFQATT, SNEGSKA (reference sequence). With V trimmed by 3 bases and J by 9 bases, 12 bases remained unmatched. The length of the CDR3 is 15 residues.

This clonotype was seen ten or more times. V and J are TRBV7-8 and TRBJ2-7, with D perhaps given as TRBD1 or TRBD2 (5 bases each). Germline-derived CDR1 and CDR2 are SGHVS and FQNEAQ. The CDR3 is 14 amino acids. Trimming pared 5 bases from V and 4 bases from J, leaving 15 bases between. The CDR3 here is CASSANRDGYEQYF. CDR3 sequence (DNA): TGTGCCAGCAGCGCGAACCGGGACGGGTACGAGCAGTACTTC.

This clonotype appeared many times. The genes are TRBV5-1 and TRBJ2-5, with D tentatively TRBD1 (6 bases). There are 13 residues in the CDR3. CDR1 SGHRS and CDR2 YFSETQ come from the germline V gene. V was pared by 3 bases and J by 5 bases, with 11 bases between. The CDR3 spells CASSSQGSETQYF. The CDR3 DNA reads TGCGCCAGCAGCTCCCAGGGGAGCGAGACCCAGTACTTC.

The sample holds many counts of this clonotype. This chain joins TRBV7-9 and TRBJ1-4, with TRBD1 matching over 7 bases. Germline-derived CDR1 and CDR2 are SEHNR and FQNEAQ (reference sequence). The CDR3 extends over 15 amino acids. With V trimmed by 2 bases and J by 7 bases, 7 bases remained unmatched. In DNA, the CDR3 is TGTGCCAGCAGCTTACAACAGGGGAAAAGTGAAAAACTGTTTTTT. Translating gives CASSLQQGKSEKLFF.

This clonotype came up many times. This rearrangement joins TRBV5-5 to TRBJ1-2; D call uncertain. V lost 0 bases and J lost 6, with 9 bases in between. Germline CDR1 SGHKS, CDR2 YYEKEE (reference sequence). The CDR3 runs to 13 residues. CDR3 sequence: CASSLGQLDGYTF. The CDR3 bases are TGTGCCAGCAGCTTGGGGCAGCTTGATGGCTACACCTTC.

This clonotype appeared many times. This chain links TRBV5-1 with TRBJ2-7; D call uncertain. V lost 0 bases to trimming and J lost 2 bases, with 9 bases between them. The CDR3 runs 14 residues. Germline values: CDR1 SGHRS, CDR2 YFSETQ. As DNA, the CDR3 is TGCGCCAGCAGCTTGGATCTGGGCCCCTACGAGCAGTACTTC. It translates to CASSLDLGPYEQYF.

This chain joins TRBV19 and TRBJ1-1; 8 nucleotides line up with TRBD1. The trim removed 3 bases at V and 6 bases at J, leaving 6 bases unmatched. Germline values: CDR1 LNHDA, CDR2 SQIVND (reference sequence). The CDR3 runs 14 residues. CDR3 loop: CASSIQGAPAEAFF. In DNA form, the CDR3 reads TGTGCCAGTAGTATCCAGGGGGCGCCCGCTGAAGCTTTCTTT.

This clonotype was counted ten times or more. The CDR3 loop reads CSAQDRVGKQYF. DNA for the CDR3: TGCAGTGCTCAAGACAGGGTTGGCAAGCAGTACTTC. The chain carries TRBV20-1 and TRBJ2-7; 7 positions match TRBD1. The trim removed 5 bases at V and 8 bases at J, leaving 9 bases unmatched. Per the germline V gene, CDR1 is DFQATT and CDR2 is SNEGSKA (reference sequence). The CDR3 length is 12 residues.

There are many counts of this clonotype. The V call is TRBV20-1, the J call TRBJ2-7; D is unclear. The germline V and J ends were trimmed by 5 bases and 2 bases, with 13 bases remaining between them. There are 13 residues in the CDR3. CDR1 and CDR2 from the germline V gene are DFQATT and SNEGSKA (reference sequence). CDR3 amino acids: CSAGVSGPYEQYF. The CDR3 nucleotides read TGCAGTGCTGGGGTGTCCGGACCCTACGAGCAGTACTTC.

This clonotype was seen many times. This chain uses TRBV5-1 with TRBJ2-7; D gene uncertain. The germline CDR1 and CDR2 sequences are SGHRS and YFSETQ. V was pared by 5 bases and J by 3 bases, with 15 bases between. CDR3 length: 14 residues. In DNA, the CDR3 is TGCGCCAGCAGATTCTTGCCTCGTGTCTACGAGCAGTACTTC. This encodes CASRFLPRVYEQYF. The whole variable domain, filled in from reference TRBV5-1 and TRBJ2-7, reads KAGVTQTPRYLIKTRGQQVTLSCSPISGHRSVSWYQQTPGQGLQFLFEYFSETQRNKGNFPGRFSGRQFSNSRSEMNVSTLELGDSALYLCASRFLPRVYEQYFGPGTRLTVT.

In this sample, this clonotype turned up a few times. The chain combines TRBV5-1 with TRBJ2-1; 11 nucleotides line up with TRBD2. V dropped 0 bases and J dropped 9; count of bases not matched to a gene: 11. Germline V lookup: CDR1 SGHRS, CDR2 YFSETQ. There are 17 residues in the CDR3. The CDR3 sequence: CASSLGPTSGGIGEQFF. In DNA form, the CDR3 reads TGCGCCAGCAGCTTGGGGCCCACTAGCGGGGGTATCGGTGAGCAGTTCTTC.

This clonotype occurred once. The V gene is TRBV24-1, the J gene TRBJ2-7; D is unclear. From germline, CDR1 is KGHDR and CDR2 SFDVKD. Trimming stripped 7 bases from V and 0 bases from J, with 24 bases between. The CDR3 spans 18 residues. CDR3 sequence (DNA): TGTGCCACCAGCCAAAACGACATCGGGCGGCCGAGCTCCTACGAGCAGTACTTC. Translation gives CATSQNDIGRPSSYEQYF.

This clonotype was found many times. The rearrangement links TRBV7-2 to TRBJ1-5; D is perhaps TRBD1 (5 bases). V lost 5 bases and J 3 bases, leaving 14 bases between the germline ends. From germline, CDR1 is SGHTA and CDR2 FQGNSA. The CDR3 is made up of 15 amino acids. CDR3 in DNA: TGTGCCAGCAGCGTTGGGACGGACAACAATCAGCCCCAGCATTTT. Its translation: CASSVGTDNNQPQHF.

This clonotype has a count of ten or more. The V call is TRBV6-5, the J call TRBJ1-2, with D maybe TRBD1 (5 bases). The germline V gene encodes CDR1 MNHEY and CDR2 SVGAGI. V was shortened by 4 bases and J by 4 bases, with 13 bases between the two germline ends. The CDR3 consists of 14 residues. CDR3 bases: TGTGCCAGCAGTTCGCTTACAGGTAGCTATGGCTACACCTTC. It specifies CASSSLTGSYGYTF.

CDR3 coding DNA: TGTGCCAGCTCACCATTGGTGGCCGGGGAGCTGTTTTTT. It specifies CASSPLVAGELFF. The chain carries TRBV18 and TRBJ2-2; D remains unclear. CDR1 and CDR2 (germline): KGHSH, LQKENI. With 2 bases removed from V and 6 bases from J, the gap between germline ends came to 7 bases. This CDR3 region has 13 residues.

This clonotype came up many times. The rearrangement uses TRBV5-1 and TRBJ2-7; TRBD1 or TRBD2 may be the D gene (5 bases each). V gave up 5 bases and J gave up 6 bases, with 18 bases separating them. There are 14 residues in the CDR3. CDR1 is SGHRS, CDR2 YFSETQ, per germline. The CDR3 DNA reads TGCGCCAGCAGACTTTCGGGACGTTTCTCCGAGCAGTACTTC. Translating it yields CASRLSGRFSEQYF.

This clonotype has at least ten counts. The chain uses TRBV29-1 and TRBJ2-5, with a possible D match to TRBD2 (5 bases). V was pared by 3 bases and J by 5 bases, with 13 bases between. Germline values: CDR1 SQVTM, CDR2 ANQGSEA. The CDR3 totals 13 residues. The CDR3 reads CSVDGGRGETQYF. CDR3 bases: TGCAGCGTTGATGGCGGGCGCGGCGAGACCCAGTACTTC.

This clonotype appeared many times. The chain employs TRBV7-3 and TRBJ1-1; D not certain. Trimming cost V 0 bases and J 11 bases, with 16 bases left between them. There are 14 residues in the CDR3. Germline CDR1 is SGHTA and CDR2 is FQGTGA. The CDR3 spells CASSLTGSGTGAFF. The CDR3 nucleotides read TGTGCCAGCAGCTTAACGGGCAGCGGCACGGGGGCTTTCTTT.

This clonotype was observed at least ten times. The V call is TRBV6-5, the J call TRBJ2-3; perhaps TRBD1 as D (6 bases). Trimming removed 2 bases from V and 4 bases from J, with 16 bases in between. CDR3 length: 16 residues. CDR1 MNHEY and CDR2 SVGAGI come from the germline V gene. The CDR3 protein is CASSYTWTARADTQYF. CDR3 nucleotide sequence: TGTGCCAGCAGTTACACATGGACAGCCCGGGCAGATACGCAGTATTTT.

The chain has TRBV20-1 and TRBJ2-7, with 12 positions matching TRBD1. The CDR3 runs to 13 residues. The V segment lost 6 bases and the J segment 4 bases; nucleotides outside the gene matches: 4. Germline V gene lookup returns CDR1 DFQATT and CDR2 SNEGSKA (reference sequence). As DNA, the CDR3 is TGCAGTGCCCGGGACAGGGGGCCATACGAGCAGTACTTC. Its translation: CSARDRGPYEQYF.

This clonotype was found many times. The chain recombines TRBV5-1 with TRBJ2-3; TRBD1 aligns across 7 bases. The CDR3 covers 15 residues. Germline-derived CDR1 and CDR2 are SGHRS and YFSETQ. The V segment lost 0 bases and the J segment 4 bases; nucleotides outside the gene matches: 5. This chain's CDR3 is CASSLGQGVPDTQYF. CDR3 nucleotide sequence: TGCGCCAGCAGCTTGGGACAGGGCGTCCCAGATACGCAGTATTTT.

This clonotype was found once. The rearrangement uses TRBV7-3 and TRBJ2-2; TRBD2 matches at 7 bases. In germline, CDR1 is SGHTA, CDR2 FQGTGA. This CDR3 is built from 16 residues. V was pared by 5 bases and J by 2 bases, with 8 bases of the junction left unmatched. CDR3 in DNA: TGTGCCAGCAGCCCCCGGGACTACCGAAACACCGGGGAGCTGTTTTTT. It specifies CASSPRDYRNTGELFF.

This clonotype was recorded many times. V and J are TRBV6-5 and TRBJ1-4; 7 bases match TRBD1. The CDR3 is made up of 15 amino acids. V was clipped by 0 bases and J by 8 bases; unmatched bases: 6. Germline values: CDR1 MNHEY, CDR2 SVGAGI. The CDR3 DNA sequence: TGTGCCAGCAGTTACTCTTTTGGGACAGAAGAAAAACTGTTTTTT. Encoded protein: CASSYSFGTEEKLFF.

This clonotype was seen ten or more times. The chain combines TRBV5-1 with TRBJ2-3, with D possibly TRBD1 on 6 matching bases. Per the germline V gene, CDR1 is SGHRS and CDR2 is YFSETQ. With 4 bases removed from V and 3 bases from J, the gap between germline ends came to 9 bases. The CDR3 covers 13 residues. The CDR3 DNA reads TGCGCCAGCAGCACAACAGGGACAGATACGCAGTATTTT. It is translated as CASSTTGTDTQYF.

With respect to this clonotype: A much larger clone sits a single nucleotide away, making a read error possible. J is TRBJ2-7 and V is TRBV5-1, with 9 bases aligning to TRBD1. The CDR3 contains 19 residues. The V gene's germline CDR1 is SGHRS and CDR2 YFSETQ. The CDR3 reads CANSLVGGVTGGASHEQYF. The DNA for the CDR3 is TGCGCCAACAGCTTGGTTGGTGGGGTAACAGGGGGCGCATCCCACGAGCAGTACTTC.

The chain joins TRBV9 to TRBJ2-7, with D tentatively TRBD2 (6 bases). Germline V gene lookup returns CDR1 SGDLS and CDR2 YYNGEE. The V and J ends lost 3 bases and 0 bases respectively, with 13 bases between them. The CDR3 totals 15 residues. The CDR3 spells CASSGGDGSSYEQYF. CDR3 nucleotide sequence: TGTGCCAGCAGCGGCGGTGACGGGAGCTCCTACGAGCAGTACTTC. Looking up the rest from reference TRBV9 and TRBJ2-7 gives the full variable domain: DSGVTQTPKHLITATGQRVTLRCSPRSGDLSVYWYQQSLDQGLQFLIQYYNGEERAKGNILERFSAQQFPDLHSELNLSSLELGDSALYFCASSGGDGSSYEQYFGPGTRLTVT.

This clonotype has ten or more counts. J is TRBJ2-7 and V is TRBV20-1, with D possibly matching TRBD2 (6 bases). Germline lookup yields CDR1 DFQATT and CDR2 SNEGSKA (reference sequence). There are 12 residues in the CDR3. V was clipped by 0 bases and J by 9 bases, with 12 bases between them. CDR3: CSARDAPGGQYF. The CDR3, as DNA: TGCAGTGCTAGAGATGCCCCCGGGGGGCAGTACTTC.

This clonotype was seen ten or more times. The V gene is TRBV15, the J gene TRBJ2-7; no clear D. The germline V gene encodes CDR1 LNHNV and CDR2 YYDKDF (reference sequence). The CDR3 is 14 residues long. Trimming removed 0 bases from V and 7 bases from J, with 13 bases in between. The CDR3 here is CATSRDEGVGEQYF. In DNA, the CDR3 is TGTGCCACCAGCAGAGATGAAGGAGTCGGAGAGCAGTACTTC.